The next 29 T cell receptor beta chains were all read from a single sample in a study of OX40 agonist ivuxolimab in advanced cancers. Sequenced by immunoSEQ multiplex PCR; TCRdb stores in-frame clones only, minus some. In the table there are approximately 19,000 clones, roughly 80% of which are singletons. The specimen comprised CD4+ or CD8+ T cells sorted from blood, sampled in a trial of the OX40 agonist ivuxolimab. The receptors here all came from an adult with an advanced solid tumor such as melanoma, head and neck, liver or kidney cancer.

This clone was seen more than once but under ten times. As DNA, the CDR3 is TGTGCCAGCACCGCTCGCAGGGCGAACACCGGGGAGCTGTTTTTT. Protein product: CASTARRANTGELFF. The genes are TRBV6-5 and TRBJ2-2; weak D call: TRBD1 (5 bases). This CDR3 is 15 amino acids long. CDR1 and CDR2 (germline): MNHEY, SVGAGI. V was cut by 7 bases and J by 0 bases, with 12 bases left in between.

The chain employs TRBV19 and TRBJ2-7; unclear D gene. The CDR3 loop spans 16 amino acids. Germline CDR1 and CDR2: LNHDA and SQIVND (reference sequence). V dropped 5 bases and J dropped 0 bases, with 17 bases sitting between them. The CDR3 nucleotides are TGTGCCAGTAGTCCCAGACAACTTCATAGCTCCTACGAGCAGTACTTC. Residues: CASSPRQLHSSYEQYF.

The chain links TRBV19 to TRBJ2-1, with D maybe TRBD2 (6 bases). V was clipped by 3 bases and J by 9 bases, with 9 bases between them. Germline CDR1 LNHDA, CDR2 SQIVND (reference sequence). The CDR3 is made up of 12 amino acids. CDR3 amino acids: CASSIAGSEQFF. DNA for the CDR3: TGTGCCAGTAGTATTGCCGGGAGTGAGCAGTTCTTC.

The V and J genes are TRBV28 and TRBJ1-1; D is undetermined. Trimming removed 6 bases at V and 0 bases at J, with 14 bases between. This CDR3 is built from 15 residues. CDR1 MDHEN and CDR2 SYDVKM come from the germline V gene. Here the CDR3 reads CASSPGAGLNTEAFF. In nucleotides, the CDR3 is TGTGCCAGCAGCCCAGGAGCAGGCCTGAACACTGAAGCTTTCTTT.

This clone was seen just once. The J gene is TRBJ2-7, the V gene TRBV5-4; tentative D call: TRBD1 (6 bases). The CDR3 runs 15 residues. Trimming took off 4 bases at V and 1 base at J, with 15 bases between the two ends. CDR1 and CDR2 (germline): SGHNT, YYREEE (reference sequence). In DNA form, the CDR3 reads TGTGCCAGCAGCACGCGAGGGGGTCGGTCCTACGAGCAGTACTTC. Protein sequence: CASSTRGGRSYEQYF.

V is TRBV5-5 and J is TRBJ2-3; D gene unclear. CDR1 SGHKS and CDR2 YYEKEE come from the germline V gene (reference sequence). V was cut by 0 bases and J by 4 bases, with 15 bases left in between. The CDR3 has 16 amino acids. CDR3 sequence (DNA): TGTGCCAGCAGCTTGGGGGCCTTTTCGGTCGCAGATACGCAGTATTTT. Translating it yields CASSLGAFSVADTQYF.

The V call is TRBV10-3, the J call TRBJ2-7; TRBD2 matches 16 bases. J was trimmed by 4 bases and V by 2 bases; bases with no gene match: 5. The CDR3 sequence is 17 residues long. Germline-derived CDR1 and CDR2 are ENHRY and SYGVKD. The CDR3 here is CAISELGTSGREYEQYF. CDR3 in DNA: TGTGCCATCAGTGAGCTTGGGACTAGCGGGAGGGAATACGAGCAGTACTTC.

This chain connects TRBV28 to TRBJ1-4, with 7 bases aligning to TRBD1. From germline, CDR1 is MDHEN and CDR2 SYDVKM. The CDR3 is made up of 15 amino acids. V lost 6 bases to trimming and J lost 7 bases; unmatched junction nucleotides: 11. CDR3 nucleotides: TGTGCCAGCAGCCTGACAGGGAATCCGTCTGAAAAACTGTTTTTT. It is translated as CASSLTGNPSEKLFF.

V is TRBV5-1 and J is TRBJ2-3; no firm D call. Germline assignment: CDR1 SGHRS and CDR2 YFSETQ. V was trimmed by 4 bases and J by 4 bases, leaving 13 bases between them. There are 14 residues in the CDR3. DNA of the CDR3: TGCGCCAGCAGCCTTTCTAGTGCTTCAGATACGCAGTATTTT. Its translation is CASSLSSASDTQYF.

This clone has only a few counts. The chain is built from TRBV5-1 and TRBJ2-3; D is ambiguous. The CDR3 is made up of 16 amino acids. Trimming stripped 1 base from V and 2 bases from J, with 14 bases between. Germline CDR1 SGHRS, CDR2 YFSETQ. The CDR3 reads CASSLTVNPDTDTQYF. The CDR3 nucleotides are TGCGCCAGCAGCTTGACAGTAAACCCCGACACAGATACGCAGTATTTT.

The CDR3 reads CASSPMTGVEQYF. Written as DNA, the CDR3 is TGTGCCAGTAGTCCAATGACAGGGGTCGAGCAGTACTTC. This chain connects TRBV19 to TRBJ2-7; 8 positions agree with TRBD1. V shed 5 bases and J 6 bases; nucleotides not matched to a gene: 6. The CDR3 has 13 amino acids. Germline loops: CDR1 LNHDA, CDR2 SQIVND (reference sequence). Full variable domain (missing parts from reference TRBV19 and TRBJ2-7): DGGITQSPKYLFRKEGQNVTLSCEQNLNHDAMYWYRQDPGQGLRLIYYSQIVNDFQKGDIAEGYSVSREKKESFPLTVTSAQKNPTAFYLCASSPMTGVEQYFGPGTRLTVT.

CDR3 amino acids: CASSLSPGLAGYRETQYF. As DNA, the CDR3 is TGTGCCAGCAGCCTGTCTCCGGGACTAGCGGGTTATCGGGAGACCCAGTACTTC. V and J are TRBV7-6 and TRBJ2-5, with 12 bases that match TRBD2. V shed 5 bases, J shed 5 bases, and the junction held 15 bases outside the gene matches. This CDR3 region has 18 residues. CDR1 and CDR2 from the germline V gene are SGHVS and FNYEAQ.

V and J are TRBV4-1 and TRBJ2-3; D ambiguous. Deletions cut 1 base from V and 5 bases from J, with 13 bases between. CDR3 length: 15 amino acids. CDR1 is MGHRA and CDR2 is YSYEKL in the germline V gene. The CDR3 DNA sequence: TGCGCCAGCAGCCAAGGAATGGGTGTTTTAGATACGCAGTATTTT. Amino acids: CASSQGMGVLDTQYF.

The rearrangement joins TRBV29-1 to TRBJ2-3; D possibly uses TRBD1 or TRBD2 (6 bases each). This CDR3 is 15 amino acids long. Between the trimmed V and J ends, which lost 4 bases and 2 bases, there was a span of 16 bases. CDR1 and CDR2 (germline): SQVTM, ANQGSEA. CDR3 in amino acids: CSVVGGASATDTQYF. For the CDR3, the DNA is TGCAGCGTTGTGGGGGGCGCCTCCGCCACAGATACGCAGTATTTT.

There are a few counts of this clone. The genes are TRBV6-5 and TRBJ1-3; D remains unclear. The V end was cut by 6 bases, the J end by 0 bases, with 9 bases between. Germline V gene sequence: CDR1 MNHEY, CDR2 SVGAGI. This CDR3 spans 14 amino acids. DNA for the CDR3: TGTGCCAGCAGCCCGCGGTTCTCTGGAAACACCATATATTTT. Translating gives CASSPRFSGNTIYF.

This clone was recorded only once. The V gene is TRBV5-6, the J gene TRBJ2-1, with 8 bases fitting TRBD1. V lost 4 bases and J lost 4; bases outside the gene matches: 10. Germline CDR1 SGHDT, CDR2 YYEEEE. This CDR3 contains 16 residues. CDR3 in amino acids: CASSVDRGFEYNEQFF. The CDR3 coding sequence is TGTGCCAGCAGCGTTGACAGGGGCTTTGAGTACAATGAGCAGTTCTTC. The variable domain in full, with the rest retrieved from reference TRBV5-6 and TRBJ2-1, is DAGVTQSPTHLIKTRGQQVTLRCSPKSGHDTVSWYQQALGQGPQFIFQYYEEEERQRGNFPDRFSGHQFPNYSSELNVNALLLGDSALYLCASSVDRGFEYNEQFFGPGTRLTVL.

V and J are TRBV6-5 and TRBJ2-1; 11 bases match TRBD1. The length of the CDR3 is 16 residues. Germline values: CDR1 MNHEY, CDR2 SVGAGI. V shed 0 bases and J 6 bases; nucleotides not matched to a gene: 4. The CDR3 region is CASSYSVGTGGNEQFF. Written as DNA, the CDR3 is TGTGCCAGCAGTTACTCTGTAGGGACAGGGGGCAATGAGCAGTTCTTC.

This clone came up once. V gene TRBV29-1 combines with J gene TRBJ1-2, with D hard to call. V shed 2 bases and J shed 7 bases, with 8 bases lying between them. Per the germline V gene, CDR1 is SQVTM and CDR2 is ANQGSEA. This CDR3 comprises 11 residues. The CDR3 here is CSVEPWGGYTF. The CDR3 nucleotides read TGCAGCGTTGAACCCTGGGGTGGCTACACCTTC.

V is TRBV2 and J is TRBJ1-5, with D possibly matching TRBD1 (6 bases). V was clipped by 1 base and J by 6 bases, with 13 bases between them. CDR3 length equals 15 residues. Looked up from germline, CDR1 is SNHLY and CDR2 is FYNNEI. In DNA form, the CDR3 reads TGTGCCAGCAGTGAAGATGGGGGGCTCGGTCAGCCCCAGCATTTT. It encodes CASSEDGGLGQPQHF.

The chain is built from TRBV4-1 and TRBJ2-5, with 11 bases aligning to TRBD2. The length of the CDR3 is 15 residues. With V trimmed by 5 bases and J by 4 bases, 6 bases remained unmatched. Germline-derived CDR1 and CDR2 are MGHRA and YSYEKL. The CDR3 region is CASSLAGGPRETQYF. CDR3 coding DNA: TGCGCCAGCAGCTTAGCGGGGGGGCCACGAGAGACCCAGTACTTC.

The chain is built from TRBV7-9 and TRBJ2-2; possible D gene TRBD2, 6 bases. This CDR3 has 15 residues. Per the germline V gene, CDR1 is SEHNR and CDR2 is FQNEAQ (reference sequence). Trimming pared 0 bases from V and 3 bases from J, leaving 8 bases between. CDR3 residues: CASSLAGGYTGELFF. The CDR3 region has the DNA TGTGCCAGCAGCTTAGCCGGGGGATACACCGGGGAGCTGTTTTTT.

The genes are TRBV5-4 and TRBJ1-1; no definite D call. This CDR3 has 12 residues. Deletions cut 1 base from V and 10 bases from J, with 11 bases between. Germline assignment: CDR1 SGHNT and CDR2 YYREEE (reference sequence). CDR3 in amino acids: CASSLQGYRAFF. The DNA of the CDR3 is TGTGCCAGCAGCTTGCAAGGGTATCGAGCTTTCTTT.

This sequence joins TRBV6-1 and TRBJ1-3; no clear D. The germline CDR1 and CDR2 sequences are MNHNS and SASEGT. Between the trimmed V and J ends, which lost 4 bases and 0 bases, there was a span of 13 bases. This CDR3 is 16 amino acids long. In DNA form, the CDR3 reads TGTGCCAGCAGTGGCCGGGAACCCCACTCTGGAAACACCATATATTTT. It translates to CASSGREPHSGNTIYF.

The gene calls are TRBV27 and TRBJ2-1; TRBD1 matches at 8 bases. The V gene's germline CDR1 is MNHEY and CDR2 SMNVEV (reference sequence). The CDR3 has 15 residues. V dropped 4 bases and J dropped 1; count of bases not matched to a gene: 3. CDR3 nucleotides: TGTGCCAGCAGTTCGGGGACAGGATCCTACAATGAGCAGTTCTTC. It encodes CASSSGTGSYNEQFF.

The chain carries TRBV2 and TRBJ2-5; 13 bases map to TRBD2. Germline CDR1 SNHLY, CDR2 FYNNEI. The V gene end was trimmed by 7 bases and the J gene end by 3 bases; junction bases not matched to a gene: 2. There are 14 residues in the CDR3. CDR3 in amino acids: CASIGLAGEETQYF. DNA for the CDR3: TGTGCCAGCATCGGACTAGCGGGGGAAGAGACCCAGTACTTC.

CDR3 in amino acids: CASSLQGTEAFF. The CDR3 DNA is TGTGCCAGCAGCTTACAGGGGACTGAAGCTTTCTTT. This chain uses TRBV5-6 with TRBJ1-1; TRBD1 agrees at 7 bases. This CDR3 region has 12 residues. V trimming: 2 bases; J trimming: 5 bases; junction bases outside the gene matches: 0. Germline CDR1 SGHDT, CDR2 YYEEEE. Variable domain in full (rest from reference TRBV5-6 and TRBJ1-1): DAGVTQSPTHLIKTRGQQVTLRCSPKSGHDTVSWYQQALGQGPQFIFQYYEEEERQRGNFPDRFSGHQFPNYSSELNVNALLLGDSALYLCASSLQGTEAFFGQGTRLTVV.

The chain combines TRBV7-2 with TRBJ2-3, with 12 bases matching TRBD2. V trimming: 4 bases; J trimming: 4 bases; junction bases outside the gene matches: 15. The CDR3 spans 19 residues. CDR1 SGHTA and CDR2 FQGNSA come from the germline V gene. CDR3 bases: TGTGCCAGCAGCTCCTTGTTGACTAGCGGGAGTTGGGTGTCAGATACGCAGTATTTT. Translating gives CASSSLLTSGSWVSDTQYF.

This clone has more than one count but fewer than ten. This chain links TRBV14 with TRBJ1-1, with D unresolved. V was pared by 6 bases and J by 9 bases, with 17 bases between. The CDR3 has 13 residues. Germline loops: CDR1 SGHDN, CDR2 FVKESK. CDR3 sequence (DNA): TGTGCCAGCAGTCATCGGACCGACCTAAAAGCTTTCTTT. It is translated as CASSHRTDLKAFF.

This clone was counted a few times. The chain combines TRBV18 with TRBJ1-1, with D tentatively TRBD1 (6 bases). CDR3 size: 15 residues. The germline CDR1 and CDR2 sequences are KGHSH and LQKENI. V lost 3 bases and J 1 base, leaving 12 bases between the germline ends. The CDR3 loop is CASSPPPRGNTEAFF. Written as DNA, the CDR3 is TGTGCCAGCTCACCCCCGCCCAGGGGGAACACTGAAGCTTTCTTT.